This T cell receptor beta chain was sequenced during a study of CD8 T cells in ankylosing spondylitis. Findings and limits, study-wide: According to the report, clones linked to the disease were significantly enriched in matched synovial fluid samples taken from ankylosing spondylitis patients. With a CD8+ phenotype, disease-linked clones were relatively rare in peripheral blood. Among TCR beta sequences, a motif of 7 to 9 highly homologous variants appeared characteristic of ankylosing spondylitis blood.

In making TCR beta libraries, quantitative 5'-RACE with molecular barcodes was used. MiXCR was run by TCRdb on the 5' RACE reads, yielding one entry per CDR3 protein. Among 250,000 to 350,000 distinct CDR3 sequences, approximately 8.2% were seen once, and the ten largest hold roughly 15%. Trimming pared 2 bases from V and 4 bases from J, leaving 5 bases between. CDR3 length equals 13 residues. Per the germline V gene, CDR1 is LGHNA and CDR2 is YNFKEQ. This clonotype was picked up a small number of times. What it binds is not known. Source material: blood, either unsorted or a sorted T cell fraction (not recorded which). The chain is built from TRBV4-2 and TRBJ2-2, with D uncertain. The sequence derives from a male donor with ankylosing spondylitis. The CDR3 sequence is CASSQITTGELFF. CDR3 DNA sequence: TGTGCCAGCAGCCAAATAACCACCGGGGAGCTGTTTTTT.